This T cell receptor (beta chain) was captured in a study of OX40 agonist ivuxolimab in advanced cancers. Looking at the study overall: In three patients, partial responses were observed, one with hepatocellular carcinoma and two with cutaneous melanoma.

Overall study results and limits: CD8+ T cells showed, on average, more clonal expansion than CD4+ cells.

The CDR3 has 12 amino acids. Per germline, CDR1 SEHNR and CDR2 FQNEAQ (reference sequence). V was cut by 5 bases and J by 3 bases, with 8 bases left in between. With respect to this clone: As yet, its antigen is unknown.

Sequencing used immunoSEQ multiplex PCR; TCRdb keeps in-frame clones, though not all of them. The data hold fewer than 85,000 clones, with around 90% observed a single time. The material was CD4+ or CD8+ T cells sorted from blood, obtained in a trial of the OX40 agonist ivuxolimab. This chain connects TRBV7-9 to TRBJ2-7; D is unclear. This clonotype originated in an adult with an advanced solid tumor such as melanoma, head and neck, liver or kidney cancer. CDR3 amino acids: CASSPAGYEQYF. The CDR3 DNA reads TGTGCCAGCAGCCCCGCAGGCTACGAGCAGTACTTC.